The sequence of this T cell receptor beta chain was determined in a study of OX40 agonist ivuxolimab in advanced cancers. Background on the study: An anti-OX40 (CD134) antibody with agonistic activity, ivuxolimab, was administered to patients. One patient with hepatocellular carcinoma and two with cutaneous melanoma, three in all, had partial responses.

Sequencing used immunoSEQ multiplex PCR; TCRdb keeps in-frame clones, though not all of them. The profile covers some 81,000 clones, with around 86% appearing a single time and 6.2% taken by the ten largest. Germline CDR1 ENHRY, CDR2 SYGVKD. V dropped 4 bases and J dropped 0; count of bases not matched to a gene: 1. The CDR3 loop spans 14 amino acids. As to this clone: Its antigen is unidentified.

Findings and caveats of the study: Clonal expansion among partial responders at 0.1-3.0 mg/kg ranked near the lowest. On average, a greater number of expanded clones characterised CD8+ T cells relative to CD4+.

The chain recombines TRBV10-3 with TRBJ1-1; 8 bases match TRBD1. Sequenced here: CD4+ or CD8+ T cells sorted from blood, sampled in a trial of the OX40 agonist ivuxolimab. The TCR comes from an adult with an advanced solid tumor such as melanoma, head and neck, liver or kidney cancer. The CDR3: CAISGQGLNTEAFF. DNA of the CDR3: TGTGCCATCAGTGGACAGGGGTTGAACACTGAAGCTTTCTTT.